This T cell receptor (beta chain) was documented in a study of T cell changes during pregnancy in multiple sclerosis. Germline values: CDR1 SGHTA, CDR2 FQGNSA. CDR3 length: 16 residues. Between the trimmed V and J ends, which lost 0 bases and 2 bases, there was a span of 12 bases. Some clones are missing from TCRdb's copy, which holds only in-frame ones; the method was immunoSEQ multiplex PCR. The table has approximately 100,000 clones, 80% to 95% seen once. This material consisted of peripheral blood, taken after pregnancy. This chain joins TRBV7-2 and TRBJ2-3; D is unclear. The receptor was derived from a female donor with multiple sclerosis, enrolled in a pregnancy study. CDR3 in amino acids: CASSLAGGANTDTQYF. The CDR3 nucleotides are TGTGCCAGCAGCTTAGCCGGCGGCGCGAACACAGATACGCAGTATTTT.